The rows below give T cell receptor beta chains drawn from one sample of a study of blood T cell repertoires in COVID-19. Clones were sequenced by immunoSEQ multiplex PCR, and TCRdb holds only the in-frame ones, with some missing. The sample records under 350,000 clones, approximately 86% being singletons. The sample consisted of peripheral blood. These receptors originate from a man in his 70s with acute or convalescent COVID-19. CDR3s include the opening cysteine and the closing phenylalanine or tryptophan. The order of the fields is J gene, D gene, V gene, clone size, CDR3 DNA, CDR3 protein. D genes are given only for firm matches. Size tells how often a clone was seen (once, few, many) or the class of an expanded clone, and some rows leave it out.

J gene: TRBJ2-1
D gene: TRBD1
V gene: TRBV27
clone size: -
CDR3 DNA: TGTGCCAGCAGTTTATTAGGGGGCAGGTACAATGAGCAGTTCTTC
CDR3 protein: CASSLLGGRYNEQFF

J gene: TRBJ1-1
D gene: TRBD1
V gene: TRBV10-3
clone size: -
CDR3 DNA: TGTGCCATCAGTATAACAGGGGAGGACACTGAAGCTTTCTTT
CDR3 protein: CAISITGEDTEAFF

J gene: TRBJ2-5
D gene: -
V gene: TRBV4-2
clone size: -
CDR3 DNA: TGTGCCAGCAGCCAAGGGGGAGGTTCGGGAGAGACCCAGTACTTC
CDR3 protein: CASSQGGGSGETQYF

J gene: TRBJ2-3
D gene: TRBD1
V gene: TRBV24-1
clone size: few
CDR3 DNA: TGTGCCACCAGTGACGGTACCGGGACAGCCAGCACAGATACGCAGTATTTT
CDR3 protein: CATSDGTGTASTDTQYF

J gene: TRBJ2-7
D gene: TRBD1
V gene: TRBV28
clone size: -
CDR3 DNA: TGTGCCAGCAATGGGGCCCGGGACAGCCTCTACGAGCAGTACTTC
CDR3 protein: CASNGARDSLYEQYF

J gene: TRBJ2-1
D gene: TRBD1
V gene: TRBV10-3
clone size: -
CDR3 DNA: TGTGCCATCAGTGAGTCGGGGACAGGATTGTACAATGAGCAGTTCTTC
CDR3 protein: CAISESGTGLYNEQFF

J gene: TRBJ2-2
D gene: TRBD2
V gene: TRBV28
clone size: -
CDR3 DNA: TGTGCCAGCAGTCCTACTAGCGGGGCTACCGGGGAGCTGTTTTTT
CDR3 protein: CASSPTSGATGELFF

J gene: TRBJ1-5
D gene: TRBD1
V gene: TRBV6-6
clone size: -
CDR3 DNA: TGTGCCAGCAGTTCCATAGGGACAGGGCCGGAGCCCCAGCATTTT
CDR3 protein: CASSSIGTGPEPQHF

J gene: TRBJ2-5
D gene: -
V gene: TRBV2
clone size: -
CDR3 DNA: TGTGCCAGCAGTGAAGCTAGTCCAGAGACCCAGTACTTC
CDR3 protein: CASSEASPETQYF

J gene: TRBJ2-3
D gene: -
V gene: TRBV5-5
clone size: once
CDR3 DNA: TGTGCCAGCAGCTTGGCACAGTACACAGATACGCAGTATTTT
CDR3 protein: CASSLAQYTDTQYF

J gene: TRBJ2-1
D gene: TRBD1
V gene: TRBV6-2/TRBV6-3
clone size: -
CDR3 DNA: TGTGCCAGCAGTCGGACAGGGGGCTTCAATGAGCAGTTCTTC
CDR3 protein: CASSRTGGFNEQFF

J gene: TRBJ2-7
D gene: TRBD1
V gene: TRBV12-3/TRBV12-4
clone size: -
CDR3 DNA: TGTGCCAGTGGCCGGGACAGGATCGACGAGCAGTACTTC
CDR3 protein: CASGRDRIDEQYF

J gene: TRBJ1-5
D gene: -
V gene: TRBV27
clone size: few
CDR3 DNA: TGTGCCAGCCGCCGCGGGCAGGGGTGGGATCAGCCCCAGCATTTT
CDR3 protein: CASRRGQGWDQPQHF

J gene: TRBJ2-7
D gene: TRBD1
V gene: TRBV5-4
clone size: -
CDR3 DNA: TGTGCCAGCAGGCCCGGACAGGGACCCTACGAGCAGTACTTC
CDR3 protein: CASRPGQGPYEQYF

J gene: TRBJ2-3
D gene: TRBD1
V gene: TRBV5-4
clone size: -
CDR3 DNA: TGTGCCAGCAAAGGACAGGGCCTCACAGATACGCAGTATTTT
CDR3 protein: CASKGQGLTDTQYF

J gene: TRBJ2-1
D gene: -
V gene: TRBV9
clone size: -
CDR3 DNA: TGTGCCAGCAGCGTAGGGACAGCTCGTAATGAGCAGTTCTTC
CDR3 protein: CASSVGTARNEQFF

J gene: TRBJ2-1
D gene: -
V gene: TRBV7-2
clone size: -
CDR3 DNA: TGTGCCAGCAGCCCCCTACAGGGTTACTCCTACAATGAGCAGTTCTTC
CDR3 protein: CASSPLQGYSYNEQFF

J gene: TRBJ2-7
D gene: TRBD1
V gene: TRBV5-1
clone size: -
CDR3 DNA: TGCGCCAGCAGCCGGCCGGTAGGGGGCCCCACCTACGAGCAGTACTTC
CDR3 protein: CASSRPVGGPTYEQYF

J gene: TRBJ1-1
D gene: TRBD1
V gene: TRBV7-9
clone size: -
CDR3 DNA: TGTGCCAGCAGCCCGGGGACAGTAAGCGATGAAGCTTTCTTT
CDR3 protein: CASSPGTVSDEAFF

J gene: TRBJ2-5
D gene: TRBD2
V gene: TRBV9
clone size: -
CDR3 DNA: TGTGCCAGAGGAGTTCCGGGACTAGCGGGGCCCGTTAAAGAGACCCAGTACTTC
CDR3 protein: CARGVPGLAGPVKETQYF

J gene: TRBJ2-7
D gene: -
V gene: TRBV21-1
clone size: -
CDR3 DNA: TGTGCCATCAATAGCGGGAATAGCTCCTACGAGCAGTACTTC
CDR3 protein: CAINSGNSSYEQYF

J gene: TRBJ2-3
D gene: -
V gene: TRBV19
clone size: -
CDR3 DNA: TGTGCCAGTAGTATTGGGGGGTTCACAGATACGCAGTATTTT
CDR3 protein: CASSIGGFTDTQYF

J gene: TRBJ2-3
D gene: -
V gene: TRBV28
clone size: -
CDR3 DNA: TGTGCCAGCAGCACACAGGGTACAGATACGCAGTATTTT
CDR3 protein: CASSTQGTDTQYF

J gene: TRBJ2-5
D gene: TRBD1
V gene: TRBV6-1
clone size: once
CDR3 DNA: TGTGCCAGCAGTGAATGGGGACAGTCGAGAGAGACCCAGTACTTC
CDR3 protein: CASSEWGQSRETQYF

J gene: TRBJ2-7
D gene: -
V gene: TRBV19
clone size: -
CDR3 DNA: TGTGCCAGTAGTATTGGCGACAGCTCCTACGAGCAGTACTTC
CDR3 protein: CASSIGDSSYEQYF

J gene: TRBJ2-2
D gene: TRBD2
V gene: TRBV5-1
clone size: -
CDR3 DNA: TGCGCCAGCAGCCCGAGACTAGCGGGAGGGCCCTCAAACACCGGGGAGCTGTTTTTT
CDR3 protein: CASSPRLAGGPSNTGELFF

J gene: TRBJ2-3
D gene: -
V gene: TRBV27
clone size: -
CDR3 DNA: TGTGCCAGCAGTTTAGGGCAGGGGGGTGATACGCAGTATTTT
CDR3 protein: CASSLGQGGDTQYF

J gene: TRBJ2-2
D gene: TRBD1
V gene: TRBV5-1
clone size: -
CDR3 DNA: TGCGCCAGCACAGGACAGGTGAACACCGGGGAGCTGTTTTTT
CDR3 protein: CASTGQVNTGELFF

J gene: TRBJ2-3
D gene: TRBD2
V gene: TRBV19
clone size: -
CDR3 DNA: TGTGCCAGTAGTCGGGGGGGGCTCACAGATACGCAGTATTTT
CDR3 protein: CASSRGGLTDTQYF

J gene: TRBJ1-6
D gene: -
V gene: TRBV29-1
clone size: -
CDR3 DNA: TGCAGCGTATACAGCGGGGGGCCGACGAACGGCTCACCCCTCCACTTT
CDR3 protein: CSVYSGGPTNGSPLHF

J gene: TRBJ2-7
D gene: TRBD1
V gene: TRBV19
clone size: -
CDR3 DNA: TGTGCCAGTAGTATCAGGGGGTTTCCCTACGAGCAGTACTTC
CDR3 protein: CASSIRGFPYEQYF

J gene: TRBJ2-1
D gene: TRBD2
V gene: TRBV18
clone size: -
CDR3 DNA: TGTGCCAGCTCACCAACAGGACTAGCGGGAGGCAATGAGCAGTTCTTC
CDR3 protein: CASSPTGLAGGNEQFF

J gene: TRBJ1-5
D gene: TRBD1
V gene: TRBV7-8
clone size: -
CDR3 DNA: TGTGCCAGCAGCTTAGGGACAGGGATCTTAAATCAGCCCCAGCATTTT
CDR3 protein: CASSLGTGILNQPQHF

J gene: TRBJ2-3
D gene: -
V gene: TRBV6-5
clone size: -
CDR3 DNA: TGTGCCACCCGCTCCCGGACAGACACAGATACGCAGTATTTT
CDR3 protein: CATRSRTDTDTQYF

J gene: TRBJ2-5
D gene: -
V gene: TRBV7-9
clone size: -
CDR3 DNA: TGTGCCAGCAGCGCCGCGGGATCCCAAGAGACCCAGTACTTC
CDR3 protein: CASSAAGSQETQYF

J gene: TRBJ1-1
D gene: -
V gene: TRBV11-2
clone size: -
CDR3 DNA: TGTGCCAGCAGCTCGAAGAGCAGGGTCACTGAAGCTTTCTTT
CDR3 protein: CASSSKSRVTEAFF

J gene: TRBJ2-2
D gene: TRBD1
V gene: TRBV7-9
clone size: -
CDR3 DNA: TGTGCCAGCAGCTTAGCGAGGGGGCGCGACACCGGGGAGCTGTTTTTT
CDR3 protein: CASSLARGRDTGELFF

J gene: TRBJ2-7
D gene: TRBD2
V gene: TRBV5-1
clone size: few
CDR3 DNA: TGCGCCAGCAATGAGCGGGGCGCAACCTACGAGCAGTACTTC
CDR3 protein: CASNERGATYEQYF

J gene: TRBJ2-3
D gene: TRBD2
V gene: TRBV2
clone size: -
CDR3 DNA: TGTGCCAGCAGGAGGCGCGGGAGTTTGTCAGATACGCAGTATTTT
CDR3 protein: CASRRRGSLSDTQYF

J gene: TRBJ2-1
D gene: TRBD2
V gene: TRBV19
clone size: -
CDR3 DNA: TGTGCCAGTAGGTCAACCGCGGGGGGCTCCTACAATGAGCAGTTCTTC
CDR3 protein: CASRSTAGGSYNEQFF

J gene: TRBJ2-1
D gene: TRBD2
V gene: TRBV9
clone size: once
CDR3 DNA: TGTGCCAGCAGCCCCTCCGGGACTAGCCGAAATGGAGAGCAGTTCTTC
CDR3 protein: CASSPSGTSRNGEQFF

J gene: TRBJ2-5
D gene: TRBD2
V gene: TRBV6-5
clone size: few
CDR3 DNA: TGTGCCAGCAGTTACGCGGGGGGTAAAGAGACCCAGTACTTC
CDR3 protein: CASSYAGGKETQYF